This T cell receptor (beta chain) was sequenced in a study of molecular identifiers for immune sequencing clone quantification. Study-wide context: Replicate runs used RNA from about 19,000 or 110,000 naive CD8 cells, which was split five ways into aliquots, and four of those aliquots were then sequenced.

TCRdb re-called the PCR reads through MiXCR, storing one row per CDR3 protein. This table holds a few hundred thousand distinct CDR3 sequences, about 25% found once. Sorted naive CD8 T cells were those defined as CD8+CD4-CCR7+CD45RA+. The CDR3 is 12 amino acids. The germline gives CDR1 MGHRA, CDR2 YSYEKL. V was clipped by 0 bases and J by 9 bases, with 8 bases between them. Regarding this clonotype: Its antigen is not known. This may be a read error: a much more frequent sequence differs by one nucleotide.

Notes on the study in general: Clones of above 20 RNA copies carried over 99% of effector molecules; in naive cells they carried under 1%. Amid one million naive cells, spiked Jurkat TCR RNA from one cell was reportedly still detectable.

The sequenced material came from naive CD8+ T cells from blood, with Jurkat cell RNA spiked in. Subset given: FACS-sorted CD8+CD4-CCR7+CD45RA+ naive T cells. This sequence joins TRBV4-1 and TRBJ2-5; D perhaps matches TRBD2 (5 bases). The clonotype was recovered from a human donor in good health. Some libraries in this study had Jurkat cell RNA spiked in. The CDR3 DNA is TGCGCCAGCAGCCAAGACTGGGAGCCCCAGTACTTC. It specifies CASSQDWEPQYF.